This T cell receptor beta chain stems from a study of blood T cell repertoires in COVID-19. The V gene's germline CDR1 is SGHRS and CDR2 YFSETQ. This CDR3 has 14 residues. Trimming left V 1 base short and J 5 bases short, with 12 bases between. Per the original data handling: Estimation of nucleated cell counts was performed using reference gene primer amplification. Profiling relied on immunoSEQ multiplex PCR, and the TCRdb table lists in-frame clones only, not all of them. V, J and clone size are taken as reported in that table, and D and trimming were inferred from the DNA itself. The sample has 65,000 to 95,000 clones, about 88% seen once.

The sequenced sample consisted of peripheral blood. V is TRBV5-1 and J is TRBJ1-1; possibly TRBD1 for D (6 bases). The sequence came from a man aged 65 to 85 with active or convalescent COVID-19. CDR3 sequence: CASSLSGGATEAFF. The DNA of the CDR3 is TGCGCCAGCAGCTTGAGTGGGGGGGCGACTGAAGCTTTCTTT.